This T cell receptor (beta chain) was documented in a study of regulatory T cells in long-lasting Graves disease (dated by TCRdb to about 2021). With regard to the full study: To count as having persistent Graves' disease, a patient had to have received antithyroid drug treatment for over 5 years with TSH receptor autoantibodies remaining persistently positive. Peripheral blood TCR sequencing and RNA sequencing compared persistent Graves' disease patients with newly diagnosed Graves' disease patients. The study was conducted in China and was registered as a clinical trial. A total of roughly 35 samples underwent TCR sequencing: around 13 from persistent and 20 from newly diagnosed Graves' disease patients. Persistent Graves' disease patients in the clinical cohort had taken antithyroid drugs for 9 to 11 years on average.

V is pruned by 2 bases and J by 3 bases, leaving 1 base of the junction without a gene match. The CDR3, cysteine through phenylalanine, is 13 amino acids long. Only the CDR3 region is kept as DNA, spanning 39 bases read in frame from base 1. The CDR1 and CDR2 encoded by the germline V gene are SQVTM and ANQGSEA. Library prep was done by multiplex PCR. Instrument used: Illumina HiSeq 4000. TCR beta libraries were built with iRepertoire HTBI primers and Arm-PCR amplification of CDR3 regions. Before sequencing, the PCR products went through gel purification. As for the original processing: Gene usage analysis of CDR3 amino acid clonotypes used the 55 to 65 TRBV and about 13 TRBJ segments found across samples. COPE and FqMerger were used to merge filtered high-quality paired reads into contigs. Contigs were aligned with BLAST to IMGT TRBV, TRBD and TRBJ reference genes, and CDR3 was defined per IMGT. Any clonotype with a frequency above 0.1% was counted as a highly expanded clone. Repertoire diversity was measured by Shannon entropy, and V-J evenness by the Gini coefficient. Public clonotypes were defined as clonotypes shared by more than one individual. Clones were called with MiXCR by TCRdb after fastp trimmed the public reads at Q25, and only in-frame beta chains were retained. Each entry merges the rows of one CDR3 protein and shows their most common DNA and genes. The V and J calls come from TCRdb's annotation, not from the publication. The table for this sample lists under 500,000 distinct CDR3 sequences; less than 25% of them were counted only once. The ten largest clones add up to 7% to 9.5% of the sample.

What the time point label conveys for this sample: persistent/refractory GD, antithyroid drugs over 5 years with positive TRAb. For both TCR sequencing and RNA sequencing, RNA was extracted from PBMCs in TRIzol. Graves' disease was diagnosed according to American Thyroid Association guidelines. Patients for the study were recruited at an endocrinology department in Xi'an, China. Each patient gave approximately 8.8 milliliters of peripheral blood, collected in an EDTA anticoagulant tube. PBMCs were isolated by Ficoll Paque Plus density gradient separation without further T cell sorting. An Agilent 2100 Bioanalyzer and agarose gel were used to check RNA quality, and a NanoDrop 2000 was used to measure RNA concentration. The paper's findings and limits, for the study overall: Peripheral blood alone was examined, since thyroid tissue, which constituted the primary lesion, could not be accessed. Patients with persistent disease shared more public clonotypes (around 3,000) than newly diagnosed patients did (roughly 970). Sequencing and analysis were limited to the TCR beta chain. The authors noted that the small sample size was a limitation that may lower accuracy. TRBV28, TRBJ1-2 and TRBJ2-5 were preferentially used in persistent disease, while TRBV20-1 and TRBJ2-1 were favored in newly diagnosed disease. Compared with newly diagnosed patients, persistent Graves' disease patients had lower TCR Shannon entropy and fewer highly expanded clones, which suggests clonal expansion.

This clonotype was seen a few times. Which antigen it targets is not known. Per-nucleotide qualities are absent, and no much larger clonotype sits a single base away. This TCR came from a female donor with Graves disease. The source material was peripheral blood mononuclear cells (PBMCs), sampled when the disease was refractory, from a patient treated with antithyroid drugs. In this chain, TRBV29-1 is recombined with TRBJ2-7, with 10 central nucleotides matching TRBD2. The nucleotide sequence reads TGCAGCGTTGAAATAGCGGGAGGCTACGAGCAGTACTTC. It is translated as CSVEIAGGYEQYF.